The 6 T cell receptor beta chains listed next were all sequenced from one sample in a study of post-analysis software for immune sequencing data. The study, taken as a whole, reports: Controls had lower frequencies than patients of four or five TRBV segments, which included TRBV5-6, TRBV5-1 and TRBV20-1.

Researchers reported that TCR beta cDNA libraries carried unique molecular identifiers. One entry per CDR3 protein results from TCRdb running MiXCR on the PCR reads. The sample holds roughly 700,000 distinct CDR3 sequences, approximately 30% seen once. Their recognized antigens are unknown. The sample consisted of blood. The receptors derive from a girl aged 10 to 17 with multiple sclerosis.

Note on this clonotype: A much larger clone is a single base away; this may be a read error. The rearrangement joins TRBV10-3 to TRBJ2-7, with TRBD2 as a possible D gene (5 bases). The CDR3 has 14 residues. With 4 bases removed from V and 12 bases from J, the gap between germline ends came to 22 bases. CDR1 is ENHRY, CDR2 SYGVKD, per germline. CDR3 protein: CAISASTSWETRYF. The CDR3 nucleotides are TGTGCCATCAGTGCCTCTACCTCTTGGGAGACCCGGTACTTC.

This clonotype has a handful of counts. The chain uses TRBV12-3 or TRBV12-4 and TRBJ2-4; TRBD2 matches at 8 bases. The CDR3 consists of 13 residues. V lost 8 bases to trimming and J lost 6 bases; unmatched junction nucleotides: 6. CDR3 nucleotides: TGTGCCAGCCACGGGACTAGTATAAACATTCAGTACTTC. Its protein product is CASHGTSINIQYF.

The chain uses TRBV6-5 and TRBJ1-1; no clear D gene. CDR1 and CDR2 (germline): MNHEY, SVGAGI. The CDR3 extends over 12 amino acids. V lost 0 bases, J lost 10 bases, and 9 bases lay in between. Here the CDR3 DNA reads TGTGCCAGCAGTTACTCGGGGTCCGGAGCTTTCTTT. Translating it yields CASSYSGSGAFF.

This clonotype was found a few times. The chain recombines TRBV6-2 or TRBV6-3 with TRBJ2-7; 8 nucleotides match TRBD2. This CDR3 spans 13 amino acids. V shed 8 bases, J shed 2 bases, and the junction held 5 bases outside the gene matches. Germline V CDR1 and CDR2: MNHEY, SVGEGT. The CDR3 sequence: CASGLAETYEQYF. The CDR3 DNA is TGTGCCAGCGGACTAGCAGAGACCTACGAGCAGTACTTC.

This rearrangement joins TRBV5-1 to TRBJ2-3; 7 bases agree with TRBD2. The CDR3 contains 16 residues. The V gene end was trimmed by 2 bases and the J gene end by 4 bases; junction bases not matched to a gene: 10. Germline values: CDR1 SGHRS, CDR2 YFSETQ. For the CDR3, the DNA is TGCGCCAGCAGCTTTCGACTGGGAGGGAATTCAGATACGCAGTATTTT. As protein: CASSFRLGGNSDTQYF.

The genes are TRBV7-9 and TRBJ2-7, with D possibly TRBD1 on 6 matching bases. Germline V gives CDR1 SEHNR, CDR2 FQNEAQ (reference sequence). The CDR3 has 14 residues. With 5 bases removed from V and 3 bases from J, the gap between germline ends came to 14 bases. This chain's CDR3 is CASSRTQGLYEQYF. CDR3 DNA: TGTGCCAGCAGCCGAACACAGGGCCTCTACGAGCAGTACTTC.